The rows below give T cell receptor beta chains drawn from one sample of a study of T cell responses to AZD1222 COVID-19 vaccine. The protocol was immunoSEQ multiplex PCR, while the TCRdb copy is restricted to in-frame clones and leaves out a portion. The profile covers roughly 150,000 clones, with 70% to 90% appearing a single time and around 2.3% taken by the ten largest. The input for sequencing was peripheral blood, taken on day 0 of AZD1222 vaccination. Receptor source: an adult in good health. Both conserved end residues are part of each CDR3. D genes are given only for firm matches. Clone size appears in some rows only: once, few, many, or a class for an expanded clone.

D gene,clone size,J gene,V gene,CDR3 DNA,CDR3 protein
.,.,TRBJ2-2,TRBV5-6,TGTGCCAGCAGCTTGGGTGGAACCGGGGAGCTGTTTTTT,CASSLGGTGELFF
.,.,TRBJ2-5,TRBV6-2/TRBV6-3,TGTGCCAGCAGTTACTCGATAACAGGGCAAGGGACCCAGTACTTC,CASSYSITGQGTQYF
TRBD1,.,TRBJ1-2,TRBV19,TGTGCCAGTAGTGACCGGGACAGGCTTGGCTACACCTTC,CASSDRDRLGYTF
TRBD2,.,TRBJ2-1,TRBV7-9,TGTGCCAGCATCCGAAACGCCCAGCGGGATGGTGAGCAGTTCTTC,CASIRNAQRDGEQFF
.,.,TRBJ1-1,TRBV15,TGTGCCACCAGCAGAGAGGGAGGACGTGGTGAAGCTTTCTTT,CATSREGGRGEAFF
.,.,TRBJ1-6,TRBV12-3/TRBV12-4,TGTGCCAGCAGTTATATGGGCAATTCACCCCTCCACTTT,CASSYMGNSPLHF
TRBD1,.,TRBJ2-3,TRBV19,TGTGCCAGTAGAATTGGACAGGGGATGGCAGATACGCAGTATTTT,CASRIGQGMADTQYF
.,once,TRBJ1-2,TRBV10-3,TGTGCCATCGGGCCCCGCAGGGACTATGGCTACACCTTC,CAIGPRRDYGYTF
.,.,TRBJ2-7,TRBV30,TGTGCCTGGAGTGTAGGGTGGGCCGGACTTACGTCCTACGAGCAGTACTTC,CAWSVGWAGLTSYEQYF
TRBD2,.,TRBJ2-3,TRBV9,TGTGCCAGCAGCCCTTTTGGCGGGAGTACAGATACGCAGTATTTT,CASSPFGGSTDTQYF
TRBD2,.,TRBJ2-4,TRBV28,TGTGCCAGCTTCTTAGCGGGAGGGCCCACGAACATTCAGTACTTC,CASFLAGGPTNIQYF
.,once,TRBJ2-1,TRBV7-9,TGTGCCAGCAGCGTCGGACATACCGGGATCTACAATGAGCAGTTCTTC,CASSVGHTGIYNEQFF
TRBD1,once,TRBJ1-2,TRBV28,TGTGCCAGCAGACCGACAGGGTCCCTTAACTATGGCTACACCTTC,CASRPTGSLNYGYTF
TRBD1,.,TRBJ2-2,TRBV6-5,TGTGCCAGCAGTCCGGACAGGTCGAACACCGGGGAGCTGTTTTTT,CASSPDRSNTGELFF
.,.,TRBJ2-1,TRBV29-1,TGCAGCGTTGAAGATGCCTTCGACTTTAGCTCCTACAATGAGCAGTTCTTC,CSVEDAFDFSSYNEQFF
.,.,TRBJ2-2,TRBV6-2/TRBV6-3,TGTGCCAGCAGTTACTCGAACGCGAACACCGGGGAGCTGTTTTTT,CASSYSNANTGELFF
TRBD1,.,TRBJ2-7,TRBV9,TGTGCCAGCAGCGTAGGGGTGGGACAGTCCTACGAGCAGTACTTC,CASSVGVGQSYEQYF
.,.,TRBJ1-2,TRBV11-2,TGTGCCAGCAGCTTAAGGACAGCATCCTATGGCTACACCTTC,CASSLRTASYGYTF
TRBD2,.,TRBJ2-7,TRBV27,TGTGCCAGCCGCGGGACTAGCTCAGCCTACGAGCAGTACTTC,CASRGTSSAYEQYF
.,.,TRBJ2-1,TRBV11-3,TGTGCCAGCAGCTCCAGCGGGCTAGTCTCCTACAATGAGCAGTTCTTC,CASSSSGLVSYNEQFF
.,few,TRBJ1-1,TRBV28,TGTGCCAGCAGACGGAATGGGGGGCGCGGCACTGAAGCTTTCTTT,CASRRNGGRGTEAFF
.,.,TRBJ1-1,TRBV6-5,TGTGCCAGCACCCCATCGAGAACAAGGAACACTGAAGCTTTCTTT,CASTPSRTRNTEAFF
.,.,TRBJ1-2,TRBV19,TGTGCCACTAGAGACCGGGGAGTCCGAGGAGGCTACACCTTC,CATRDRGVRGGYTF
.,.,TRBJ1-4,TRBV29-1,TGCAGCGTTGAGGAGGATGCGAGACTGTTTTTT,CSVEEDARLFF
TRBD1,.,TRBJ2-1,TRBV18,TGTGCCAGCTCACCTGAATCAGGGACAGTCAGGGAGCAGTTCTTC,CASSPESGTVREQFF
.,.,TRBJ2-7,TRBV19,TGTGCCAGTAGTTCCGGGCTTACCTACGAGCAGTACTTC,CASSSGLTYEQYF
.,.,TRBJ2-3,TRBV5-1,TGCGCCAGCAGCTTTTCACAGGGCACAGATACGCAGTATTTT,CASSFSQGTDTQYF
.,once,TRBJ2-5,TRBV7-9,TGTGCCAGCAGCTTAGAACAGTACCAAGAGACCCAGTACTTC,CASSLEQYQETQYF
.,.,TRBJ1-1,TRBV19,TGTGCCAGTAGTACCCCGGACATCAGGAACACTGAAGCTTTCTTT,CASSTPDIRNTEAFF
.,.,TRBJ2-1,TRBV9,TGTGCCAGCAGCGTAGGTCGGGGGAGCGGCTATCTAGACAATGAGCAGTTCTTC,CASSVGRGSGYLDNEQFF
.,.,TRBJ2-3,TRBV19,TGTGCCAGTAGTATCCCCCAGGGTGCGGGACCAGATACGCAGTATTTT,CASSIPQGAGPDTQYF
.,.,TRBJ1-4,TRBV14,TGTGCCAGCAGCCAAGAGACGTTTGTTAGACTGTTTTTT,CASSQETFVRLFF
.,.,TRBJ2-3,TRBV3-1/TRBV3-2,TGTGCCAGCAGCCAAGCCGGGGAGCGGGCTGGAGGCACAGATACGCAGTATTTT,CASSQAGERAGGTDTQYF
.,once,TRBJ2-7,TRBV6-5,TGTGCCAGCAGTTACGAGCTGCAGTCCTACGAGCAGTACTTC,CASSYELQSYEQYF
TRBD2,once,TRBJ2-7,TRBV19,TGTGCCAGTAGTGGGCTAGCGGACGAGCAGTACTTC,CASSGLADEQYF
.,.,TRBJ2-5,TRBV30,TGTGCCTGGAGTGTAAGTGGTATCCTCGCACGACAGGAGACCCAGTACTTC,CAWSVSGILARQETQYF
.,.,TRBJ2-3,TRBV29-1,TGCAGCGTTGGGGGGAGCCCAGATACGCAGTATTTT,CSVGGSPDTQYF
.,.,TRBJ1-1,TRBV11-1,TGTGCCAGCAGCTTAGATACGGGGGACGGACGGAGGGTTCTCTTT,CASSLDTGDGRRVLF
TRBD1,.,TRBJ1-1,TRBV19,TGTGCCAGTAGTACTCTCAGGGGGCCAGGGAACACTGAAGCTTTCTTT,CASSTLRGPGNTEAFF
.,.,TRBJ2-5,TRBV6-5,TGTGCCACGAAGAATCTCGACAGCGGAGAGACCCAGTACTTC,CATKNLDSGETQYF
TRBD1,.,TRBJ2-2,TRBV19,TGTGCCAGTAGTATTCAGAGGACAGGGGTTAACACCGGGGAGCTGTTTTTT,CASSIQRTGVNTGELFF
.,.,TRBJ2-7,TRBV9,TGTGCCAGCAGCCTCACAGGCTACGAGCAGTACTTC,CASSLTGYEQYF
.,.,TRBJ1-4,TRBV15,TGTGCCACCAGCTCTTCGGGGCTGGTGGAGGTAGGGGAAAAACTGTTTTTT,CATSSSGLVEVGEKLFF
.,.,TRBJ2-7,TRBV28,TGTGCCAGCACCGAGACAGGATCCTACGAGCAGTACTTC,CASTETGSYEQYF
TRBD2,.,TRBJ2-1,TRBV9,TGTGCCAGCAGCGTAAGCGGGAGGGTTAACAATGAGCAGTTCTTC,CASSVSGRVNNEQFF
.,.,TRBJ2-7,TRBV5-1,TGCGCCAGCAGCCCAGAGGGTTACGAGCAGTACTTC,CASSPEGYEQYF
.,once,TRBJ1-4,TRBV19,TGTGCCAGTAGCGAGGGGCTCCTTAATGAAAAACTGTTTTTT,CASSEGLLNEKLFF
.,.,TRBJ2-3,TRBV2,TGTGCCAGCAGGGAGGACCGCACAGATACGCAGTATTTT,CASREDRTDTQYF
.,.,TRBJ2-7,TRBV30,TGTGCCTGGAGTGTCGGCGAGTCCTACGAGCAGTACTTC,CAWSVGESYEQYF
TRBD2,.,TRBJ2-1,TRBV5-1,TGCGCCAGCAGCTTGGTTCCCGGGACTAGCGGGAGGGCCTCTGAGCAGTTCTTC,CASSLVPGTSGRASEQFF
.,.,TRBJ2-3,TRBV9,TGTGCCAGCAGCCTAAGTCCCCAGGAGCAAAGGTCAGATACGCAGTATTTT,CASSLSPQEQRSDTQYF
TRBD2,once,TRBJ2-7,TRBV14,TGTGCCAGCAGCCGGGGAGGGCTAAGCGGGGAGCAGTACTTC,CASSRGGLSGEQYF
.,.,TRBJ1-1,TRBV9,TGTGCCAGCAGCGTAGACGGGGGGCTCACTGAAGCTTTCTTT,CASSVDGGLTEAFF
.,once,TRBJ2-3,TRBV11-1,TGTGCCAGCGAAAGGCAACCCCGCACAGATACGCAGTATTTT,CASERQPRTDTQYF
.,.,TRBJ1-2,TRBV7-2,TGTGCCAGCAGCCCGGACAGCCCCGGGGGGGGCTACACCTTC,CASSPDSPGGGYTF
TRBD2,.,TRBJ2-3,TRBV6-5,TGTGCCAGCAGCGTACTAGCGGGACCCCAGAATACGCAGTATTTT,CASSVLAGPQNTQYF
.,.,TRBJ1-4,TRBV19,TGTGCCAGTAGTCGGGGTGGGGCAGCTAATGAAAAACTGTTTTTT,CASSRGGAANEKLFF
TRBD1,.,TRBJ1-3,TRBV5-1,TGCGCCAGCAGCACCGGACAGGATTTTAGAGGAAACACCATATATTTT,CASSTGQDFRGNTIYF